This T cell receptor beta chain was retrieved from a study of glioma-infiltrating T cells. As for the study in general: Glioblastomas were WHO grade IV, sampled at first diagnosis; low-grade were grade II.

The CDR3 is made up of 15 amino acids. The germline gives CDR1 LGHNA, CDR2 YSLEER. V gave up 3 bases and J gave up 3 bases, with 14 bases separating them. Using RNA template, CDR3s of TCR alpha and beta were amplified with iRepertoire arm-PCR. TCRdb ran MiXCR on the multiplex PCR reads and lists one entry per CDR3 protein. The table lists more than 350,000 distinct CDR3 sequences, 41% of them singletons. The sample taken for sequencing was glioma tissue, nonneoplastic brain tissue, or PBMCs (not recorded which). V and J are TRBV4-3 and TRBJ1-2, with D possibly being TRBD1 (6 bases). The receptor's source is a human donor with low-grade glioma or glioblastoma, undergoing nonglioma brain surgery, or in good health (not recorded which). The CDR3 DNA is TGCGCCAGCAGCCATATTAGGGGGGGATACTATGGCTACACCTTC. This gives the protein CASSHIRGGYYGYTF.